This is a list of T cell receptor beta chains from one sample in a study of blood T cells in healthy people across ages. TCRdb processed the 5' RACE reads anew with MiXCR; each CDR3 protein has one entry. The sample carries 500,000 to 700,000 distinct CDR3 sequences, around 31% recorded once. What was sequenced was blood. Receptors originate from a woman over 75 in good health. Each CDR3 is given with its conserved first and last residue. Each record gives: V gene, J gene, clone size, CDR3 length, CDR3 protein. Clone size appears in some rows only: once, few, many, or a class for an expanded clone.

TRBV11-3,TRBJ2-1,-,15,CASSVSAGNNNEQFF
TRBV28,TRBJ2-7,few,12,CASVRDTYEQYF
TRBV11-1,TRBJ1-2,-,11,CASSFGSSYTF
TRBV6-5,TRBJ2-7,many,13,CASRPTGAHEQYF
TRBV24-1,TRBJ1-6,few,16,CATSDPGQGNNSPLHF
TRBV5-1,TRBJ1-1,many,15,CASSLGRTIGTEAFF
TRBV11-2,TRBJ2-3,many,12,CASSVWADTQYF
TRBV30,TRBJ2-7,many,11,CAWSDTYEQYF
TRBV12-3/TRBV12-4,TRBJ2-7,many,14,CASSPGGWAYEQYF
TRBV7-9,TRBJ1-5,many,15,CASSQDRDQGKPQHF
TRBV7-2,TRBJ1-2,many,15,CASSLVVLPGDGYTF
TRBV6-1,TRBJ2-5,-,13,CASSGGGADEQYF
TRBV19,TRBJ2-1,-,14,CASSREGGGYEQFF
TRBV6-6,TRBJ1-6,many,14,CASRARGAESPLHF
TRBV9,TRBJ1-3,-,14,CASREGLSGNTIYF
TRBV29-1,TRBJ1-5,many,13,CSTRQGADQPQHF
TRBV6-6,TRBJ2-3,-,15,CASSSPQGELNTQYF
TRBV4-1,TRBJ2-7,many,16,CASSQDPQASSYEQYF
TRBV6-5,TRBJ2-5,-,15,CAAGRGVFRNNEQYF
TRBV24-1,TRBJ2-5,-,17,CAASDSLAGGPLDEQYF
TRBV20-1,TRBJ2-2,-,15,CSARESRTGVGELFF
TRBV7-8,TRBJ2-2,many,16,CASSSTTSGWSGELFF
TRBV6-5,TRBJ2-7,many,13,CASSYRLAYEQYF
TRBV9,TRBJ2-5,few,15,CASSFHSQGGETQYF
TRBV20-1,TRBJ1-3,-,13,CSARPSGRNTIYF
TRBV7-3,TRBJ2-3,many,15,CASSLGSGGPDTQYF
TRBV7-9,TRBJ1-4,many,15,CASSQDRGFDEKLFF
TRBV5-1,TRBJ2-6,many,16,CASSLGPGAGANVLTF
TRBV7-9,TRBJ1-1,-,12,CASSIRGPEAFF
TRBV20-1,TRBJ1-5,-,14,CSARAQGDNQPQHF
TRBV7-9,TRBJ1-4,many,13,CASSLFPGEKLFF
TRBV7-6,TRBJ2-6,-,18,CANSRLGGGSSGANVRTF
TRBV28,TRBJ2-7,many,11,CASSLIYEQYF
TRBV5-6,TRBJ2-4,few,13,CASSLAGRNIQYF
TRBV20-1,TRBJ2-5,many,16,CSARDLAGLVGGTQYF
TRBV20-1,TRBJ2-7,many,14,CSARGASRVYEQYF
TRBV4-2,TRBJ2-5,few,16,CASSQDFSGVKEAQYF
TRBV7-9,TRBJ1-2,many,15,CASSLASAGGNGYTF
TRBV18,TRBJ1-1,-,15,CASSPRRSQNTEAFF
TRBV7-3,TRBJ2-3,-,16,CASSLKSGRGTDTQYF
TRBV6-1,TRBJ2-5,-,17,CASSGGRGVSLQETQYF
TRBV15,TRBJ2-1,few,15,CATRRTGDNFNEQFF
TRBV24-1,TRBJ2-2,-,17,CATSDPPGIQNTGELFF
TRBV9,TRBJ2-7,-,15,CASSVGDRVGDEQYF
TRBV4-1,TRBJ1-2,many,15,CASSQGQAGIGGYTF
TRBV10-3,TRBJ1-1,-,16,CAISESTGWMDTEAFF
TRBV4-1,TRBJ1-2,many,13,CASSQVTGFGYTF
TRBV20-1,TRBJ2-1,many,17,CSASSLAGGVFYNEQFF
TRBV5-1,TRBJ1-1,-,16,CASSLASPSVGTEAFF
TRBV18,TRBJ1-1,-,13,CASSPRGLDEAFF
TRBV20-1,TRBJ2-4,-,13,CSARGDDGHIQYF
TRBV27,TRBJ1-1,-,13,CACSLQGNTEAFF
TRBV20-1,TRBJ2-6,many,14,CSALGTAGANVLTF
TRBV15,TRBJ2-7,many,15,CATSRDSGASYEQYF
TRBV2,TRBJ1-4,few,15,CASNFAAGTNEKLFF